These 20 T cell receptor beta chains were sequenced from one sample in a study of post-analysis software for immune sequencing data. Their cognate antigens are unknown. Broader study findings: Five or six TRBV segments, TRBV5-6, TRBV5-1 and TRBV20-1 among them, were found more frequent in patients than controls.

Unique molecular identifiers had been added to the TCR beta cDNA libraries. In TCRdb, the PCR reads were re-called with MiXCR into one record per CDR3 protein. The sample has about 770,000 distinct CDR3 sequences; roughly 50% are singletons. Sequenced sample: blood. The receptors stem from a girl aged 10 to 17 with multiple sclerosis.

The chain links TRBV12-3 or TRBV12-4 to TRBJ2-1; 9 bases map to TRBD2. The junction had 10 bases not matched to a gene; V was cut back by 4 bases and J by 0 bases. This CDR3 region has 18 residues. CDR3: CASSWFPSGTSSYNEQFF. CDR3 nucleotide sequence: TGTGCCAGCAGTTGGTTTCCTAGCGGGACTAGCTCCTACAATGAGCAGTTCTTC.

This sequence joins TRBV29-1 and TRBJ1-2, with a tentative D call TRBD1 (5 bases). The germline V gene has CDR1 SQVTM and CDR2 ANQGSEA. V was shortened by 4 bases and J by 5 bases, with 11 bases between the two germline ends. The CDR3 extends over 12 amino acids. CDR3 sequence reads: CSVVGTEYGYTF. CDR3 coding DNA: TGCAGCGTTGTAGGGACTGAGTATGGCTACACCTTC. Based on the CDR3 plus reference TRBV29-1 and TRBJ1-2, the full variable domain is SAVISQKPSRDICQRGTSLTIQCQVDSQVTMMFWYRQQPGQSLTLIATANQGSEATYESGFVIDKFPISRPNLTFSTLTVSNMSPEDSSIYLCSVVGTEYGYTFGSGTRLTVV.

This clonotype has only a few counts. The CDR3 DNA sequence: TGTGCATTAAGGAGCACAGATACGCAGTATTTT. The encoded protein is CALRSTDTQYF. The chain recombines TRBV6-6 with TRBJ2-3; D is ambiguous. Germline V CDR1 and CDR2: MNHNY, SVGAGI (reference sequence). The CDR3 runs 11 residues.

This chain uses TRBV3-1 with TRBJ1-2; 7 bases are shared with TRBD1. Unmatched junction bases numbered 5, after V lost 0 bases and J lost 1 base. Germline V gene sequence: CDR1 LGHDT, CDR2 YNNKEL (reference sequence). This CDR3 region has 16 residues. Written as DNA, the CDR3 is TGTGCCAGCAGCCAAGATCCGGGACAGAATAACTATGGCTACACCTTC. Translating it yields CASSQDPGQNNYGYTF.

This clonotype was recorded a few times. The chain couples TRBV20-1 to TRBJ2-7; D unclear. V lost 3 bases and J 0 bases, leaving 6 bases between the germline ends. In germline, CDR1 is DFQATT, CDR2 SNEGSKA (reference sequence). The length of the CDR3 is 12 residues. Here the CDR3 reads CSARRVSYEQYF. The CDR3, as DNA: TGCAGTGCTAGGCGCGTCTCCTACGAGCAGTACTTC.

This clonotype was counted a few times. The V and J genes are TRBV24-1 and TRBJ2-3; D unresolved. Trimming cost V 4 bases and J 2 bases, with 6 bases left between them. In germline, CDR1 is KGHDR, CDR2 SFDVKD. This CDR3 spans 13 amino acids. Here the CDR3 DNA reads TGTGCCACCAGTGACGCCGTCACAGATACGCAGTATTTT. It yields the protein CATSDAVTDTQYF.

In its sample, this clonotype was seen a few times. This chain connects TRBV10-3 to TRBJ1-3; tentatively, D is TRBD1 (6 bases). The CDR3 runs to 16 residues. From germline, CDR1 is ENHRY and CDR2 SYGVKD. Trimming removed 0 bases from V and 0 bases from J, with 9 bases in between. DNA of the CDR3: TGTGCCATCAGTGAGTCGGCAGGGGACTCTGGAAACACCATATATTTT. Protein product: CAISESAGDSGNTIYF.

With respect to this clonotype: The junction does not match germline at one end; this may be a read error. This chain connects TRBV7-2 to TRBJ2-6; possible D gene TRBD1, 5 bases. The length of the CDR3 is 17 residues. CDR1 SGHTA and CDR2 FQGNSA come from the germline V gene. The CDR3 DNA is TGTGCCAGCAGCTTAGAAGGCAGGCGCTCTGGGGCCAACGTCCGGACTTTC. This sequence encodes CASSLEGRRSGANVRTF. Using reference TRBV7-2 and TRBJ2-6 for the parts outside the CDR3, the full variable domain is GAGVSQSPSNKVTEKGKDVELRCDPISGHTALYWYRQSLGQGLEFLIYFQGNSAPDKSGLPSDRFSAERTGGSVSTLTIQRTQQEDSAVYLCASSLEGRRSGANVRTFGAGSRLTVL.

The chain links TRBV11-3 to TRBJ2-1; 8 nucleotides match TRBD2. Per the germline V gene, CDR1 is SGHNT and CDR2 is YENEEA. This CDR3 spans 17 amino acids. J was trimmed by 5 bases and V by 0 bases; bases with no gene match: 9. The CDR3: CASSLEQCPGGDNEQFF. The DNA of the CDR3 is TGTGCCAGCAGCTTAGAACAGTGTCCCGGGGGGGACAATGAGCAGTTCTTC.

The CDR3 nucleotides read TGTGCCAGCAGTTACGCGAGGGAGACGGACAAGGGCTTTCCTTATGGCTACACCTTC. This sequence encodes CASSYARETDKGFPYGYTF. This sequence joins TRBV6-5 and TRBJ1-2; D might be TRBD1 (5 bases). The CDR3 has 19 residues. CDR1 is MNHEY, CDR2 SVGAGI, per germline. The ends were cut back, 2 bases at V and 5 bases at J, with 27 bases in the middle.

V usage is TRBV15 and J usage is TRBJ1-1; D possibly corresponds to TRBD1 (5 bases). The CDR3 totals 18 residues. Germline lookup yields CDR1 LNHNV and CDR2 YYDKDF (reference sequence). V was cut by 0 bases and J by 1 base, with 18 bases left in between. CDR3 DNA sequence: TGTGCCACCAGCAGAGATGTCCCCAGGGCGGCGGGGAACACTGAAGCTTTCTTT. This gives the protein CATSRDVPRAAGNTEAFF.

This rearrangement joins TRBV20-1 to TRBJ1-5, with TRBD1 matching over 8 bases. CDR3 size: 16 residues. Germline lookup yields CDR1 DFQATT and CDR2 SNEGSKA (reference sequence). Unmatched junction bases numbered 9, after V lost 3 bases and J lost 2 bases. CDR3 sequence reads: CSARDRDTQGNQPQHF. CDR3 nucleotide sequence: TGCAGTGCTAGGGACAGGGATACACAGGGCAATCAGCCCCAGCATTTT.

V and J are TRBV20-1 and TRBJ2-1, with D maybe TRBD2 (5 bases). The CDR3 consists of 12 residues. With 6 bases removed from V and 6 bases from J, the gap between germline ends came to 12 bases. The germline CDR1 and CDR2 sequences are DFQATT and SNEGSKA (reference sequence). Here the CDR3 reads CSARTLANEQFF. CDR3 nucleotide sequence: TGCAGTGCAAGGACGCTAGCCAATGAGCAGTTCTTC.

In this sample, this clonotype turned up a few times. CDR3 bases: TGTGCCAGCAGCAACCGGGACACTGAAGCTTTCTTT. It yields the protein CASSNRDTEAFF. The rearrangement links TRBV21-1 to TRBJ1-1; TRBD1 is taken as the D call from the table, unchecked against the DNA. TRBV21-1 is annotated as a pseudogene. This CDR3 contains 12 residues.

The rearrangement links TRBV25-1 to TRBJ2-1, with 11 bases matching TRBD2. There are 22 residues in the CDR3. With V trimmed by 0 bases and J by 4 bases, 20 bases remained unmatched. Germline CDR1 MGHDK, CDR2 SYGVNS. The DNA of the CDR3 is TGTGCCAGCAGTGAATACTTCGGGGGACCAGAGCGAACTAGCGGGAGATACAATGAGCAGTTCTTC. The encoded protein is CASSEYFGGPERTSGRYNEQFF. The full variable domain, its missing parts supplied by reference TRBV25-1 and TRBJ2-1, is EADIYQTPRYLVIGTGKKITLECSQTMGHDKMYWYQQDPGMELHLIHYSYGVNSTEKGDLSSESTVSRIRTEHFPLTLESARPSHTSQYLCASSEYFGGPERTSGRYNEQFFGPGTRLTVL.

This clonotype showed up just once. The chain joins TRBV20-1 to TRBJ1-2; D unclear. Trimming pared 5 bases from V and 4 bases from J, leaving 8 bases between. Germline lookup yields CDR1 DFQATT and CDR2 SNEGSKA (reference sequence). This CDR3 comprises 11 residues. The CDR3 reads CSASTVYGYTF. The CDR3 DNA reads TGCAGTGCTTCGACGGTCTATGGCTACACCTTC.

This clonotype appeared a few times. CDR3 amino acids: CASSPNRGGYTF. The CDR3 coding sequence is TGTGCCAGCAGTCCTAACAGGGGCGGCTACACCTTC. The chain joins TRBV12-3 or TRBV12-4 to TRBJ1-2, with 7 nucleotides matching TRBD1. With 5 bases clipped from V and 8 bases from J, the junction kept 5 bases outside the gene matches. This CDR3 is built from 12 residues.

This clonotype was recorded at least ten times. This chain connects TRBV28 to TRBJ2-1; D gene ambiguous. The CDR3 contains 12 residues. Trimming took off 3 bases at V and 6 bases at J, with 6 bases between the two ends. Germline lookup yields CDR1 MDHEN and CDR2 SYDVKM. CDR3 DNA sequence: TGTGCCAGCAGTTTTTGGGGCAATGAGCAGTTCTTC. Protein product: CASSFWGNEQFF.

The J gene is TRBJ2-1, the V gene TRBV3-1; D might be TRBD1 or TRBD2, each matching 5 bases. This CDR3 contains 14 residues. The germline gives CDR1 LGHDT, CDR2 YNNKEL (reference sequence). Trimming shortened V by 4 bases and J by 6 bases, and 13 bases separated the two germline ends. The CDR3 is CASSPTGTTNEQFF. DNA of the CDR3: TGTGCCAGCAGCCCCACCGGGACCACCAATGAGCAGTTCTTC.

The V call is TRBV7-3, the J call TRBJ2-4, with TRBD2 identical over 10 bases. The end of the DNA fits TRBJ2-7 better, so the J call may be wrong. This CDR3 is 15 amino acids long. Per the germline V gene, CDR1 is SGHTA and CDR2 is FQGTGA. The CDR3 region is CASSKEAGGRYEQYF. CDR3 nucleotides: TGTGCCAGCAGCAAAGAAGCGGGAGGGCGGTACGAGCAGTACTTC.